The rows below give T cell receptor beta chains drawn from one sample of a study of identical twins. TCRdb re-analysed the 5' RACE reads in MiXCR, keeping a single row per CDR3 protein. The sample lists about 890,000 distinct CDR3 sequences; approximately 13% were seen once. This same sample was also taken into another study, of yellow fever vaccine responses in identical twins.

Material: PBMCs. These receptors were obtained from a young woman in good health. Each CDR3 is given with its conserved first and last residue. The order of the fields is D gene, clone size, J gene, CDR3 length, V gene, CDR3 DNA, CDR3 protein. D genes are given only for firm matches. The size entry is marked missing in some rows and otherwise reads once, few, many or a size class.

TRBD2 | . | TRBJ2-3 | 16 | TRBV24-1 | TGTGCCACCAGTGATCCAGTCCGGGAGGGCACAGATACGCAGTATTTT | CATSDPVREGTDTQYF
. | few | TRBJ2-5 | 16 | TRBV7-9 | TGTGCCAGCAGCCCCTTCGGCTCAGTCGACCAAGAGACCCAGTACTTC | CASSPFGSVDQETQYF
TRBD1 | . | TRBJ1-2 | 17 | TRBV11-2 | TGTGCCAGCAGCTTAGGGTTTGGAGAACAGGGGGCGTCTTATGACACCTTC | CASSLGFGEQGASYDTF
. | . | TRBJ2-3 | 16 | TRBV7-6 | TGTGCCAGCAGCTTATCTTCGGGACTTGGCACAGATACGCAGTATTTT | CASSLSSGLGTDTQYF
. | . | TRBJ1-2 | 12 | TRBV12-3/TRBV12-4 | TGTGCCAGCAGTGACTTGCGGGGAGGCTACACCTTC | CASSDLRGGYTF
TRBD1 | . | TRBJ1-1 | 15 | TRBV6-2/TRBV6-3 | TGTGCCAGCAGCCCCGGGACAGGGAGGGGCACTGAAGCTTTCTTT | CASSPGTGRGTEAFF
TRBD2 | few | TRBJ2-3 | 17 | TRBV6-5 | TGTGCCAGCAGTTACTCGAGTGGTAGCGGGCGCACAGATACGCAGTATTTT | CASSYSSGSGRTDTQYF
. | . | TRBJ1-2 | 15 | TRBV7-6 | TGTGCCAGCAGCTTAAAACTGGAGGATAACTATGGCTACACCTTC | CASSLKLEDNYGYTF
. | . | TRBJ1-2 | 14 | TRBV12-3/TRBV12-4 | TGTGCCAGCAGTCTTAATGCCCCTTTGTATGGCTACACCTTC | CASSLNAPLYGYTF
. | few | TRBJ1-4 | 13 | TRBV27 | TGTGCCAGCACGGGCAGGGAGGATGAAAAACTGTTTTTT | CASTGREDEKLFF
TRBD2 | few | TRBJ2-1 | 15 | TRBV7-8 | TGTGCCAGCAGCTTTAGCGGGAGGCCCTACAATGAGCAGTTCTTC | CASSFSGRPYNEQFF
. | . | TRBJ2-3 | 14 | TRBV2 | TGTGCCAGCAGTGGATGGGGTCGGGCAGATACGCAGTATTTT | CASSGWGRADTQYF
TRBD2 | . | TRBJ2-2 | 15 | TRBV10-3 | TGTGCCATCAAGATAGCGGGAGAGAACACCGGGGAGCTGTTTTTT | CAIKIAGENTGELFF
TRBD1 | . | TRBJ2-6 | 18 | TRBV11-1 | TGTGCCAGCAGCTCTCTCGGGACAGGGACTTTTGGGGCCAACGTCCTGACTTTC | CASSSLGTGTFGANVLTF
TRBD1 | many | TRBJ2-1 | 15 | TRBV11-3 | TGTGCCAGCAGCATACAGGGGAACCAATACAATGAGCAGTTCTTC | CASSIQGNQYNEQFF
TRBD2 | . | TRBJ2-1 | 16 | TRBV7-6 | TGTGCCAGCAGCTTAGGGGGACTAGCGGAGGACAATGAGCAGTTCTTC | CASSLGGLAEDNEQFF
. | . | TRBJ2-1 | 9 | TRBV25-1 | TGTGCCAGCAGACAGCCCCAGTTCTTC | CASRQPQFF
. | . | TRBJ1-1 | 13 | TRBV12-3/TRBV12-4 | TGTGCCAGCGGTACCACAGGGACCACTGAAGCTTTCTTT | CASGTTGTTEAFF
. | few | TRBJ2-3 | 20 | TRBV11-2 | TGTGCCAGCAGCTTAGATACCCTCAGTCCCCTACCCCGCGACATGGATACGCAGTATTTT | CASSLDTLSPLPRDMDTQYF
TRBD2 | . | TRBJ2-1 | 17 | TRBV19 | TGTGCCAGTAGTATCCCTCGGACTAGCGGGGGCTTCAATGAGCAGTTCTTC | CASSIPRTSGGFNEQFF
. | . | TRBJ2-1 | 15 | TRBV10-2 | TGCGCCAGCAGTGATGGAGTAGCGCCCAATAATGAGCAGTTCTTC | CASSDGVAPNNEQFF
. | . | TRBJ1-5 | 15 | TRBV24-1 | TGTGCCACCAGTGACCCTGGGCGCCCAGATCAGCCCCAGCATTTT | CATSDPGRPDQPQHF
. | few | TRBJ2-1 | 15 | TRBV6-2/TRBV6-3 | TGTGCCAGCAGGCCAGGGGGGGGCGCCTACAATGAGCAGTTCTTC | CASRPGGGAYNEQFF
. | . | TRBJ2-5 | 12 | TRBV12-3/TRBV12-4 | TGTGCCAGCAGCAAAGGGTGGACGGGTCAGTACTTC | CASSKGWTGQYF
TRBD1 | many | TRBJ2-2 | 15 | TRBV28 | TGTGCCAGCAGAACCGGGACAGTAGAAACCGGGGAGCTGTTTTTT | CASRTGTVETGELFF
. | many | TRBJ2-1 | 15 | TRBV10-1 | TGCGCCAGCAGCGATTACTACCTGGGGTTGGGGGAGCAGTTCTTC | CASSDYYLGLGEQFF
. | . | TRBJ2-7 | 16 | TRBV14 | TGTGCCAGCAGGCCTTCTGGGACATCCCCCCCGAGCGAGCAGTACTTC | CASRPSGTSPPSEQYF
TRBD1 | many | TRBJ2-4 | 15 | TRBV7-9 | TGTGCCAGCAGCCTAGGGACAGGGGGCTTAAACATTCAGTACTTC | CASSLGTGGLNIQYF
. | . | TRBJ2-1 | 15 | TRBV4-1 | TGCGCCAGCAGCCAAGATCCGGCAGCCCTAAGTGAGCAGTTCTTC | CASSQDPAALSEQFF
. | few | TRBJ2-2 | 20 | TRBV5-1 | TGCGCCAGCAGCTCACCCCGACCCGACAGTATCGTTACGTTTACCGGGGAGCTGTTTTTT | CASSSPRPDSIVTFTGELFF
. | few | TRBJ1-5 | 14 | TRBV11-2 | TGTGCCAGCAGCTTAGTGTCGTCTTGGGGGCCCCAGCATTTT | CASSLVSSWGPQHF
. | few | TRBJ1-6 | 14 | TRBV3-1 | TGTGCCAGCAGCCAAGTTTCCCTGAATTCACCCCTCCACTTT | CASSQVSLNSPLHF
. | . | TRBJ2-1 | 17 | TRBV12-5 | TGTGCTAGTGGTTTTGGGGGGCAGGCGAGCTCCTACAATGAGCAGTTCTTC | CASGFGGQASSYNEQFF
. | few | TRBJ2-2 | 16 | TRBV12-3/TRBV12-4 | TGTGCCAGCAGTTTAAGAGGTTCACTAATCACCGGGGAGCTGTTTTTT | CASSLRGSLITGELFF
. | many | TRBJ2-2 | 10 | TRBV6-1 | TGTGCCAGTCTTCGGGGGGAGCTGTTTTTT | CASLRGELFF
TRBD1 | many | TRBJ1-1 | 14 | TRBV11-2 | TGTGCCAGCAGCGAACAGGGGGAGAACACTGAAGCTTTCTTT | CASSEQGENTEAFF
TRBD2 | few | TRBJ2-7 | 15 | TRBV7-2 | TGTGCCAGCAGCTTCTGGACTAGCGGGAACTACGAGCAGTACTTC | CASSFWTSGNYEQYF
TRBD2 | many | TRBJ2-1 | 14 | TRBV12-3/TRBV12-4 | TGTGCCAGCTCCGCGGGCACTAGCGGGCCCCGGCAGTTCTTC | CASSAGTSGPRQFF
. | once | TRBJ2-1 | 10 | TRBV29-1 | TGCAGCACCGTAGTGGGTGAGCAGTTCTTC | CSTVVGEQFF
TRBD2 | . | TRBJ2-1 | 17 | TRBV4-2 | TGTGCCAGCAGCCAAGGACTAGCGGGACTACGTTACAATGAGCAGTTCTTC | CASSQGLAGLRYNEQFF
. | few | TRBJ1-1 | 15 | TRBV6-5 | TGTGCCAGCAGTTACGACAGCAGCCTGGGAACTGAAGCTTTCTTT | CASSYDSSLGTEAFF
TRBD2 | few | TRBJ2-2 | 17 | TRBV28 | TGTGCCAGCAGGACTTCTACTAGCGTCCTTTTTGGCGGGGAGCTGTTTTTT | CASRTSTSVLFGGELFF